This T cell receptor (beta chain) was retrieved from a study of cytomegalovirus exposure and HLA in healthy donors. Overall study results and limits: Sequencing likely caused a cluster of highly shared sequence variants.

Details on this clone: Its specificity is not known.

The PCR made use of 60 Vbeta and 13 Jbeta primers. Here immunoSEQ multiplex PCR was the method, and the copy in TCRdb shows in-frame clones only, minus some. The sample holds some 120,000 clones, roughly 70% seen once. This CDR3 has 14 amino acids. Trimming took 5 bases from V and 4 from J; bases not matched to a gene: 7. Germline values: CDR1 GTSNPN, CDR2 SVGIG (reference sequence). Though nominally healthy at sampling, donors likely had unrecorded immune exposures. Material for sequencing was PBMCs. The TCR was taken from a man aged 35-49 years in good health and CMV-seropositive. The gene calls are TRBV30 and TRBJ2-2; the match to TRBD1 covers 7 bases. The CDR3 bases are TGTGCCTGGGAAACAGGGGTGGGCACCGGGGAGCTGTTTTTT. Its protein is CAWETGVGTGELFF.